The clone carrying this T cell receptor beta chain was seen ten or more times. Its antigen is still unknown. This sample is part of a study of T cells in Graves' hyperthyroidism and ophthalmopathy. Points from the study as a whole: Peripheral blood also featured most of the thyroid clonotypes expanded above 0.001.

RNA transcripts provided the source from which TCR beta CDR3 regions were amplified. When the TCR CDR3 underwent first-round RT-PCR, the HTBI primer set was used. TCRdb recomputed calls from the multiplex PCR reads with MiXCR, one row per CDR3 protein. The data show nearly 600,000 distinct CDR3 sequences, with approximately 15% seen just once and around 7% held by the top ten. J gave up 5 bases and V 1 base, and 8 bases lay outside the gene matches. This CDR3 has 16 residues. Germline-derived CDR1 and CDR2 are SGDLS and YYNGEE. This sample holds PBMCs from less than 11 ml fresh peripheral blood. The sequence came from a young woman with Graves' ophthalmopathy. Sequencing was performed on blood. The chain employs TRBV9 and TRBJ2-5, with 10 positions matching TRBD2. For the CDR3, the DNA is TGTGCCAGCAGCGTACAGCCTAGCGGGAGCACTGAGACCCAGTACTTC. Translating gives CASSVQPSGSTETQYF. The complete variable domain, with remaining parts taken from reference TRBV9 and TRBJ2-5, reads DSGVTQTPKHLITATGQRVTLRCSPRSGDLSVYWYQQSLDQGLQFLIQYYNGEERAKGNILERFSAQQFPDLHSELNLSSLELGDSALYFCASSVQPSGSTETQYFGPGTRLLVL.